The 11 T cell receptor beta chains presented below share a single source sample, sequenced in a study of T-cell reconstitution after alpha-beta-depleted transplantation in children. Unique molecular identifiers tagged the TCRbeta library. In TCRdb, the PCR reads were re-called with MiXCR into one record per CDR3 protein. In the table there are fewer than 550,000 distinct CDR3 sequences, more than 9.5% of which are singletons. The sample consisted of PBMCs, mostly from graft donor cells, taken 180 days after TCRalphabeta/CD19-depleted stem cell transplant. All receptors derive from a female patient aged 2-10 years who had a stem cell transplant for aplastic anemia, so the T cells may come from the graft donor.

This clonotype has just a few counts. The J gene is TRBJ1-2, the V gene TRBV4-3; tentatively, D is TRBD1 (5 bases). Trimming took off 0 bases at V and 8 bases at J, with 10 bases between the two ends. The CDR3 has 13 residues. CDR1 LGHNA and CDR2 YSLEER come from the germline V gene. The CDR3 DNA reads TGCGCCAGCAGCCAAGATCCTGGGGGGGGCTACACCTTC. This sequence encodes CASSQDPGGGYTF.

In its sample, this clonotype was seen many times. The genes are TRBV14 and TRBJ2-1; D possibly corresponds to TRBD1 (6 bases). The CDR3 extends over 15 amino acids. CDR1 is SGHDN, CDR2 FVKESK, per germline. V was trimmed by 2 bases and J by 4 bases, leaving 12 bases between them. The CDR3 protein is CASSQTRQVYNEQFF. DNA for the CDR3: TGTGCCAGCAGCCAAACCCGACAGGTTTACAATGAGCAGTTCTTC.

This sequence joins TRBV3-1 and TRBJ1-5; the D is unclear. Between the trimmed V and J ends, which lost 4 bases and 6 bases, there was a span of 10 bases. The CDR3 spans 13 residues. The germline V gene has CDR1 LGHDT and CDR2 YNNKEL (reference sequence). CDR3 coding DNA: TGTGCCAGCAGCCGTAACGGTGGTCAGCCCCAGCATTTT. It specifies CASSRNGGQPQHF.

The rearrangement uses TRBV10-3 and TRBJ1-6, with unresolved D. Germline CDR1 is ENHRY and CDR2 is SYGVKD. This CDR3 region has 16 residues. V dropped 3 bases and J dropped 2 bases, with 11 bases sitting between them. The DNA for the CDR3 is TGTGCCATCAGTGACTACCGGGCCGCCTATAATTCACCCCTCCACTTT. Its translation is CAISDYRAAYNSPLHF.

The chain recombines TRBV19 with TRBJ1-2; 7 bases are a match to TRBD1. Trimming cost V 5 bases and J 5 bases; bases outside gene matches: 14. The CDR3 runs 16 residues. CDR1 is LNHDA, CDR2 SQIVND, per germline (reference sequence). CDR3 residues: CASSQSLRGTVYGYTF. In nucleotides, the CDR3 is TGTGCCAGTAGTCAATCCCTTAGGGGGACAGTTTATGGCTACACCTTC.

The rearrangement joins TRBV28 to TRBJ2-3; D is undetermined. The CDR3 contains 14 residues. Trimming removed 2 bases from V and 2 bases from J, with 8 bases in between. CDR1 and CDR2 from the germline V gene are MDHEN and SYDVKM. Here the CDR3 reads CASSLGPFTDTQYF. In DNA form, the CDR3 reads TGTGCCAGCAGTTTAGGGCCTTTCACAGATACGCAGTATTTT. The full variable domain, completed using reference TRBV28 and TRBJ2-3, is DVKVTQSSRYLVKRTGEKVFLECVQDMDHENMFWYRQDPGLGLRLIYFSYDVKMKEKGDIPEGYSVSREKKERFSLILESASTNQTSMYLCASSLGPFTDTQYFGPGTRLTVL.

The rearrangement joins TRBV5-6 to TRBJ2-7; D assignment may be TRBD1 or TRBD2 (6 bases each). CDR3 size: 14 residues. The V gene's germline CDR1 is SGHDT and CDR2 YYEEEE. The CDR3 coding sequence is TGTGCCAGCAGCTGGGGGGCTGTAGGCTACGAGCACTACGTC. This codes for CASSWGAVGYEHYV.

The chain employs TRBV20-1 and TRBJ2-1; 8 nucleotides match TRBD2. Germline V CDR1 and CDR2: DFQATT, SNEGSKA (reference sequence). This CDR3 contains 16 residues. V shed 6 bases and J 7 bases; nucleotides not matched to a gene: 17. The CDR3, as DNA: TGCAGTGCGGGGGAGCTTGGGGGACTAGTCGGTAATGAGCAGTTCTTC. It translates to CSAGELGGLVGNEQFF.

This clonotype was detected a few times. This chain connects TRBV9 to TRBJ2-3; 10 bases map to TRBD2. V shed 0 bases and J 0 bases; nucleotides not matched to a gene: 10. Germline values: CDR1 SGDLS, CDR2 YYNGEE. The CDR3 sequence is 19 residues long. CDR3 loop: CASSVDPSGRVLSTDTQYF. CDR3 in DNA: TGTGCCAGCAGCGTAGACCCTAGCGGGAGAGTCCTGAGCACAGATACGCAGTATTTT.

The chain combines TRBV14 with TRBJ2-3; 13 bases line up with TRBD2. The germline gives CDR1 SGHDN, CDR2 FVKESK. The V segment lost 2 bases and the J segment 3 bases; nucleotides outside the gene matches: 8. There are 18 residues in the CDR3. Written as DNA, the CDR3 is TGTGCCAGCAGCCAACGGACTAGCGGGAGAAGATGGACAGATACGCAGTATTTT. Translated: CASSQRTSGRRWTDTQYF.

The chain links TRBV7-9 to TRBJ2-2; D is unclear. V lost 3 bases, J lost 0 bases, and 8 bases lay in between. CDR1 SEHNR and CDR2 FQNEAQ come from the germline V gene (reference sequence). The CDR3 is 15 residues long. Here the CDR3 DNA reads TGTGCCAGCAGCTTGTGGGATGCGAACACCGGGGAGCTGTTTTTT. Translated: CASSLWDANTGELFF.